A selection of T cell receptor beta chains follows, all from one sample in a study of T-cell memory formation after mild COVID-19. TCRdb processed the 5' RACE reads anew with MiXCR; each CDR3 protein has one entry. In the table there are 450,000 to 700,000 distinct CDR3 sequences, 18% of which are singletons. The sample taken for sequencing was PBMCs or a T cell subset sorted from them (not recorded which). Receptors originate from an adult woman who had mild COVID-19 (a few samples of this study predate the infection). Cell type and time point are not known. The CDR3 runs from the conserved cysteine through the conserved F or W. D genes are given only for firm matches. Clone size, where shown, is once, few, many, or a class for clones that have expanded.

D	length	size	J	V	CDR3	DNA
NA	12	NA	TRBJ2-7	TRBV30	CAWNYGPSEQYF	TGTGCCTGGAACTACGGCCCCTCCGAGCAGTACTTC
TRBD1	13	NA	TRBJ1-5	TRBV20-1	CSPKGQGSQPQHF	TGCAGTCCGAAGGGACAGGGGAGTCAGCCCCAGCATTTT
TRBD2	15	NA	TRBJ2-5	TRBV9	CASSVDSGHQETQYF	TGTGCCAGCAGCGTCGATAGCGGGCACCAAGAGACCCAGTACTTC
NA	16	NA	TRBJ1-6	TRBV7-2	CASSLGAGSYNSPLHF	TGTGCCAGCAGCTTAGGGGCAGGCTCCTATAATTCACCCCTCCACTTT
NA	15	many	TRBJ2-5	TRBV9	CASSSGGRDGETQYF	TGTGCCAGCAGTTCGGGGGGCCGCGACGGGGAGACCCAGTACTTC
NA	15	NA	TRBJ2-7	TRBV7-2	CASSPSSDRSYEQYF	TGTGCCAGCAGCCCTAGCTCAGACAGGTCCTACGAGCAGTACTTC
NA	14	NA	TRBJ1-2	TRBV20-1	CSARAGTEGGGYTF	TGCAGTGCTAGAGCCGGAACGGAGGGGGGAGGCTACACCTTC
NA	12	many	TRBJ2-3	TRBV12-3/TRBV12-4	CASSSTGDTQYF	TGTGCCAGCAGTTCTACGGGGGATACGCAGTATTTT
NA	18	NA	TRBJ2-7	TRBV7-6	CASSLSGYSGGGLYEQYF	TGTGCCAGCAGCTTATCGGGTTACTCTGGGGGGGGCCTTTACGAGCAGTACTTC
NA	13	few	TRBJ2-3	TRBV3-1	CASAPGGTDTQYF	TGTGCCAGCGCCCCCGGCGGCACAGATACGCAGTATTTT
TRBD1	16	NA	TRBJ1-4	TRBV4-3	CASSQGQGTTNEKLFF	TGCGCCAGCAGCCAGGGACAGGGGACAACTAATGAAAAACTGTTTTTT
TRBD2	15	NA	TRBJ2-3	TRBV6-5	CASSYLAGSTDTQYF	TGTGCCAGCAGTTACCTAGCGGGTAGCACAGATACGCAGTATTTT
NA	13	NA	TRBJ1-1	TRBV20-1	CSASKPGNTEAFF	TGCAGTGCTAGTAAGCCCGGGAACACTGAAGCTTTCTTT
NA	13	NA	TRBJ2-2	TRBV12-3/TRBV12-4	CASSLGGQGELFF	TGTGCCAGCAGTTTAGGGGGGCAGGGGGAGCTGTTTTTT
TRBD2	16	many	TRBJ2-1	TRBV12-3/TRBV12-4	CASSRGGPYSYNEQFF	TGTGCCAGCAGTCGGGGGGGGCCTTACTCCTACAATGAGCAGTTCTTC
NA	17	NA	TRBJ2-2	TRBV9	CASSAHRGGANTGELFF	TGTGCCAGCAGCGCCCATCGCGGGGGCGCGAACACCGGGGAGCTGTTTTTT
NA	15	many	TRBJ2-5	TRBV5-5	CASSLAPTAKETQYF	TGTGCCAGCAGCTTGGCCCCGACAGCGAAAGAGACCCAGTACTTC
NA	17	few	TRBJ1-1	TRBV5-1	CASSFWGGGYGGTEAFF	TGCGCCAGCAGCTTTTGGGGCGGGGGATATGGCGGCACTGAAGCTTTCTTT
NA	15	NA	TRBJ1-4	TRBV20-1	CSARDPGVTNEKLFF	TGCAGTGCTAGAGATCCCGGGGTAACAAATGAAAAACTGTTTTTT
NA	15	few	TRBJ1-1	TRBV2	CASSARGGVRTEAFF	TGTGCCAGCAGTGCTCGTGGGGGGGTGAGGACTGAAGCTTTCTTT
TRBD1	14	NA	TRBJ2-7	TRBV11-1	CASSLPGQGSEQYF	TGTGCCAGCAGCTTACCGGGACAGGGGTCCGAGCAGTACTTC
NA	15	few	TRBJ2-1	TRBV19	CASSIAQGLYNEQFF	TGTGCCAGTAGTATAGCGCAGGGCTTATACAATGAGCAGTTCTTC
NA	16	NA	TRBJ1-3	TRBV6-5	CASSLTGTSSGNTIYF	TGTGCCAGCAGTTTAACAGGGACCAGCTCTGGAAACACCATATATTTT
TRBD2	14	few	TRBJ2-3	TRBV11-3	CASSLGVAGDTQYF	TGTGCCAGCAGCTTAGGAGTAGCGGGAGATACGCAGTATTTT
TRBD2	16	NA	TRBJ2-7	TRBV19	CASSQLTSGRSYEQYF	TGTGCCAGTTCCCAACTGACTAGCGGGAGGTCCTACGAGCAGTACTTC
TRBD1	12	many	TRBJ2-7	TRBV29-1	CSVRQGPYEQYF	TGCAGCGTCAGACAGGGGCCTTACGAGCAGTACTTC
NA	14	NA	TRBJ1-5	TRBV23-1	CASSPGGGVQPQHF	TGCGCCAGCAGCCCGGGCGGTGGTGTTCAGCCCCAGCATTTT
NA	13	NA	TRBJ2-5	TRBV7-3	CASSSDSGETQYF	TGTGCCAGCAGCTCGGATTCGGGCGAGACCCAGTACTTC
TRBD2	16	NA	TRBJ2-3	TRBV7-8	CASSLPLAGLTDTQYF	TGTGCCAGCTCTCTCCCCCTAGCGGGACTCACAGATACGCAGTATTTT
TRBD2	16	NA	TRBJ2-1	TRBV20-1	CSASTATGGDYNEQFF	TGCAGTGCTAGTACGGCGACGGGAGGGGACTACAATGAGCAGTTCTTC
TRBD1	15	NA	TRBJ2-7	TRBV9	CASSATTGPWDEQYF	TGTGCCAGCAGCGCCACGACAGGGCCCTGGGACGAGCAGTACTTC
NA	18	many	TRBJ2-1	TRBV12-3/TRBV12-4	CASDSFGLGGSSYNEQFF	TGTGCCAGCGACAGTTTCGGTTTAGGGGGGAGCTCCTACAATGAGCAGTTCTTC
NA	15	few	TRBJ2-7	TRBV7-9	CASSLAAAFSYEQYF	TGTGCCAGCAGCTTAGCAGCAGCCTTTTCCTACGAGCAGTACTTC
NA	16	NA	TRBJ2-1	TRBV20-1	CSARRWEAPSYNEQFF	TGCAGTGCTAGACGGTGGGAGGCCCCCTCCTACAATGAGCAGTTCTTC
NA	11	NA	TRBJ1-1	TRBV21-1	CASTPRTEAFF	TGTGCCAGCACGCCTCGGACTGAAGCTTTCTTT
NA	14	NA	TRBJ2-3	TRBV30	CAWSFAGSTDTQYF	TGTGCCTGGAGTTTTGCGGGATCCACAGATACGCAGTATTTT
NA	15	many	TRBJ2-1	TRBV11-2	CASSFGQGTYNEQFF	TGTGCCAGCAGCTTCGGGCAGGGCACCTACAATGAGCAGTTCTTC
TRBD2	14	NA	TRBJ2-2	TRBV27	CASTSGGSTGELFF	TGTGCCAGCACTAGCGGAGGAAGCACCGGGGAGCTGTTTTTT
NA	16	NA	TRBJ2-5	TRBV24-1	CATSELRPAGEETQYF	TGTGCCACCAGTGAGTTGAGACCCGCCGGGGAAGAGACCCAGTACTTC
NA	13	NA	TRBJ2-1	TRBV2	CASTDEGFNEQFF	TGTGCCAGCACCGACGAGGGGTTCAATGAGCAGTTCTTC
TRBD1	16	NA	TRBJ2-5	TRBV5-1	CASSSGQGQGQETQYF	TGCGCCAGCAGCTCCGGACAGGGGCAAGGCCAAGAGACCCAGTACTTC
TRBD1	14	NA	TRBJ2-6	TRBV7-3	CASSTGAGANVLTF	TGTGCCAGCAGCACAGGGGCTGGGGCCAACGTCCTGACTTTC
NA	15	NA	TRBJ1-4	TRBV5-1	CASSSGRSTNEKLFF	TGCGCCAGCAGCTCTGGCCGTTCAACTAATGAAAAACTGTTTTTT